The 9 T cell receptor beta chains presented below share a single source sample, sequenced in a study of cytotoxic CD8 clonotypes in ibrutinib-treated CLL (dated by TCRdb to about 2021). Library prep was done by the immunoSEQ multiplex PCR assay. The source is immuneACCESS, and TCRdb retained only in-frame sequences with V and J called. Part of the clones is not carried over; for the studies checked, unresolved V genes explain less than half of this, and the remainder is unexplained. The sample has approximately 48,000 clones on record, 45% to 55% of them singletons. In total, the top ten clones hold around a third of the sample. What the time point label conveys for this sample: approximately twelve months on ibrutinib. The specimen comprised PBMCs, sampled after 12 months of ibrutinib treatment. The receptors shown here come from a human donor with chronic lymphocytic leukemia.

The chain uses TRBV5-4 and TRBJ2-5, with TRBD2 matching 7 bases. Germline CDR1 reads SGHNT; CDR2 reads YYREEE (reference sequence). The CDR3 has 14 amino acids. V lost 4 bases, J lost 2 bases, and 5 bases stayed unmatched. The CDR3 spells CASSGAGVQETQYF. CDR3 sequence (DNA): TGTGCCAGCAGCGGCGCGGGAGTTCAAGAGACCCAGTACTTC.

This clone was observed a handful of times. The chain recombines TRBV11-2 with TRBJ2-4, with D tentatively TRBD1 (5 bases). Germline V CDR1 and CDR2: SGHAT, FQNNGV. The CDR3 contains 12 residues. V was cut by 5 bases and J by 14 bases, with 16 bases left in between. CDR3 in amino acids: CASSHSGHWEYF. The CDR3 coding sequence is TGTGCCAGCAGCCACTCAGGGCACTGGGAGTACTTC.

The genes are TRBV10-3 and TRBJ2-7, with 15 bases identical to TRBD2. CDR1 is ENHRY, CDR2 SYGVKD, per germline. Losses at the gene ends were 3 bases for V and 4 bases for J; bases not matched to a gene: 4. This CDR3 region has 16 residues. CDR3 in amino acids: CAISDPGTSGRYEQYF. CDR3 coding DNA: TGTGCCATCAGTGACCCCGGGACTAGCGGGAGGTACGAGCAGTACTTC.

V gene TRBV4-1 combines with J gene TRBJ2-5, with 8 bases lining up with TRBD2. CDR1 is MGHRA and CDR2 is YSYEKL in the germline V gene. The CDR3 sequence is 14 residues long. Losses at the gene ends were 6 bases for V and 1 base for J; bases not matched to a gene: 4. The CDR3 spells CASRLGTSQETQYF. CDR3 DNA: TGCGCCAGCAGACTTGGGACTAGCCAAGAGACCCAGTACTTC.

There are a few counts of this clone. The chain uses TRBV9 and TRBJ2-5; 8 bases agree with TRBD1. This CDR3 is 14 amino acids long. J gave up 4 bases and V 4 bases, and 6 bases lay outside the gene matches. The germline V gene encodes CDR1 SGDLS and CDR2 YYNGEE. This CDR3 is CASSTMTGAETQYF. CDR3 nucleotide sequence: TGTGCCAGCAGCACCATGACAGGGGCAGAGACCCAGTACTTC.

J is TRBJ2-7 and V is TRBV6-5; TRBD1 is a possible D gene (5 bases). CDR3 length equals 12 residues. V shed 5 bases and J shed 3 bases, with 8 bases lying between them. The germline V gene encodes CDR1 MNHEY and CDR2 SVGAGI. As DNA, the CDR3 is TGTGCCAGCAGTGGCAGGGACTACGAGCAGTACTTC. Translating it yields CASSGRDYEQYF.

This chain links TRBV5-1 with TRBJ2-7; no clear D gene. The CDR3 spans 11 residues. Germline CDR1 reads SGHRS; CDR2 reads YFSETQ. Between the trimmed V and J ends, which lost 4 bases and 0 bases, there was a span of 2 bases. In DNA, the CDR3 is TGCGCCAGCAGCAACTCCTACGAGCAGTACTTC. Residues: CASSNSYEQYF.

The chain combines TRBV18 with TRBJ1-4, with unresolved D. This CDR3 has 14 residues. V was cut by 3 bases and J by 5 bases, with 10 bases left in between. Germline values: CDR1 KGHSH, CDR2 LQKENI. CDR3 nucleotides: TGTGCCAGCTCACCCCAGGATTTGAATGAAAAACTGTTTTTT. As protein: CASSPQDLNEKLFF.

V usage is TRBV28 and J usage is TRBJ1-1; D is perhaps TRBD1 (5 bases). Germline lookup yields CDR1 MDHEN and CDR2 SYDVKM. Between the trimmed V and J ends, which lost 5 bases and 0 bases, there was a span of 13 bases. The CDR3 extends over 15 amino acids. The CDR3 loop reads CASSERDLMNTEAFF. CDR3 in DNA: TGTGCCAGCAGTGAGAGGGACCTTATGAACACTGAAGCTTTCTTT.